This record looks at one TCR beta chain sequence and its context. This clonotype was counted ten times or more. Its antigen specificity is not known. Qualities for individual bases were not recorded, and no much larger clone is one base off. Amplification of TCR beta CDR3 regions was carried out from RNA transcripts. A first-round RT-PCR of the TCR CDR3 used the HTBI primer set with the Qiagen OneStep RT-PCR kit. Libraries were constructed in a second round of multiplex PCR, after which size selection and purification were carried out. Paired-end sequencing of the libraries was performed with 100 bp reads on an Illumina HiSeq2000. In the authors' own workflow: Raw data were processed with SOAPnuke, discarding reads with adapters, uncalled bases, mean Phred below 15, or no exact constant-primer or identifier match. COPE v1.2.5 was used to merge high-quality paired reads, and clonotypes were defined as unique nucleotide sequences. Clonotypes were aligned to IMGT TRBV, TRBD and TRBJ reference segments using MiTCR v1.1. Analysis was restricted to V-J combinations with a frequency above 0.0001, which covered over 98% of repertoires. The TCS score was defined as F50 (clonal expansion) divided by E x V (chaos), with BLOSUM62-based TCRdist calculated between CDR3 peptides within each V-J. Welch's t-statistics and random forest reduced around 520 V-J features to 10 to 15, which were used in a naive Bayes classifier (R e1071). TCRdb passed the public sequencing reads through fastp at Q25 and MiXCR, retaining productive beta sequences. Each CDR3 protein appears once, grouped with its most common genes and DNA. Here the V and J calls rest on TCRdb's processing, not on the authors' analysis. The sample data list nearly 250,000 distinct CDR3 sequences, and around 15% of these were observed just once. In total, the top ten clones hold around 30% of the sample.

Measured from the cysteine to the phenylalanine, the CDR3 is 15 residues long. Only the CDR3 region is kept as DNA, spanning 45 bases read in frame from base 1. Relative to germline, V is 2 bases shorter and J is 2 bases shorter, with 12 bases between their ends. Reading the germline V gene gives CDR1 SGHTA and CDR2 FQGTGA. The data derive from a study of T cells in Graves' hyperthyroidism and ophthalmopathy (dated 2019 in TCRdb). Regarding the complete study: Peripheral blood was sampled at the time of initial diagnosis, prior to any treatment. A discovery cohort of approximately 97 patients, approximately 44 with Graves' ophthalmopathy and about 58 with stable Graves' hyperthyroidism, was used to find distinguishing TCR V-J signatures. An independent validation cohort of about 20 hyperthyroidism patients and 17 patients who later progressed to ophthalmopathy tested prospective prediction of ophthalmopathy. For training and testing, the 80 to 100 patients in the discovery cohort were randomly divided in a 7:3 ratio. In addition, the study compared T-cell repertoires in thyroid tissue and in blood from over 5 Graves' hyperthyroidism patients. After blood sampling, hyperthyroidism patients were treated with methimazole at a starting dose of 30 mg daily, and ophthalmopathy patients were treated with high-dose intravenous methylprednisolone. The paper reports TCR Vbeta CDR3 sequencing of over 130 peripheral blood samples: 40 or so ophthalmopathy, roughly 80 hyperthyroidism and 17 progressor patients.

Overall study outcomes, separate from this receptor: Most expanded thyroid clonotypes (frequency above 0.001) were also found in blood, which suggests that blood repertoires may mirror thyroid immune responses. Sample size was not statistically predetermined, and investigators were not blinded to group allocation. Ophthalmopathy was separated from stable hyperthyroidism by a 13 V-J signature model, with about 88% sensitivity and approximately 81% specificity obtained in cross-validation and 80%/75% obtained in testing. In validation, progression to ophthalmopathy was predicted by the model with around 71% sensitivity and under 85% specificity, a median of 6.5 months before onset.

In the ophthalmopathy patients, disease was moderately to severely active, with a Clinical Activity Score of 3 or more, a NOSPECS grade of 4 or more, and a duration of less than 3 months. Exclusion was applied to patients with uncontrolled infections, other autoimmune diseases, pregnancy or lactation. Clinical symptoms, serum thyroxine and TRAb, thyroid ultrasound, and orbital computed tomography formed the basis for the diagnoses. PBMCs were isolated from more than 9 ml of fresh peripheral blood by Ficoll-Paque density gradient centrifugation. Total RNA was extracted with Trizol reagent, and quality was checked on an Agilent 2100 Bioanalyzer.

The chain couples TRBV7-3 to TRBJ2-5; a confident D gene designation cannot be given. This TCR was recovered from a woman in her late teens or twenties with Graves' ophthalmopathy. The specimen was blood. The CDR3 here reads CASSLYPGKQETQYF. The DNA is as follows: TGTGCCAGCAGCTTATACCCTGGAAAACAAGAGACCCAGTACTTC. Reference TRBV7-3 and TRBJ2-5 genes cover what lies past the CDR3, so the full variable domain is GAGVSQTPSNKVTEKGKYVELRCDPISGHTALYWYRQSLGQGPEFLIYFQGTGAADDSGLPNDRFFAVRPEGSVSTLKIQRTERGDSAVYLCASSLYPGKQETQYFGPGTRLLVL.